These T cell receptor beta chains were read from a single sample in a study of blood T cell repertoires in COVID-19. Using immunoSEQ multiplex PCR, the repertoire was profiled, and TCRdb retains in-frame clones only, with some absent. The table lists 270,000 or so clones, 82% of them singletons, with 2.5% to 3.5% in the top ten. Sequencing was done on a sample of peripheral blood. The receptors derive from a woman under 30 with acute or convalescent COVID-19. Each CDR3 is given with its conserved first and last residue. Each record gives: CDR3 DNA, CDR3 protein, D gene, J gene, clone size, V gene. The D gene is left open where the match is weak. Clone size is not always given. Where it is, it says once, few, many or a class for expanded clones.

TGTGCCAGCAGCTTAGGTCCTGTATATTCCCTACTCACTGAAGCTTTCTTT | CASSLGPVYSLLTEAFF | NA | TRBJ1-1 | NA | TRBV11-2
TGTGCCAGCAGTAAACTAAAGGGGGGAGGGAATCAGCCCCAGCATTTT | CASSKLKGGGNQPQHF | NA | TRBJ1-5 | NA | TRBV28
TGTGCCAGCAGTCAACAGGGGGCGCTACCCTATGGCTACACCTTC | CASSQQGALPYGYTF | TRBD1 | TRBJ1-2 | NA | TRBV6-5
TGTGCCAGCAGTTCCTTCGGGGAGGCCTACAATGAGCAGTTCTTC | CASSSFGEAYNEQFF | NA | TRBJ2-1 | NA | TRBV27
TGCGCCAGCAGCTCTGGAGCGGGAGGGCCGGTGGGAAACAATGAGCAGTTCTTC | CASSSGAGGPVGNNEQFF | TRBD2 | TRBJ2-1 | NA | TRBV5-1
TGTGCCAGCTCACCACCCAGAACTAGCGCTAACAATGAGCAGTTCTTC | CASSPPRTSANNEQFF | TRBD2 | TRBJ2-1 | once | TRBV18
TGTGCCAGCAGCTCCATGGATACGCAGTATTTT | CASSSMDTQYF | NA | TRBJ2-3 | NA | TRBV7-2
TGCGCCAGCAGCACAACTAGCGGACTTTCCTACGAGCAGTACTTC | CASSTTSGLSYEQYF | TRBD2 | TRBJ2-7 | once | TRBV5-1
TGTGCCAGCAGTGTTCGCCTAGCGGGAGGGGTCTACAATGAGCAGTTCTTC | CASSVRLAGGVYNEQFF | TRBD2 | TRBJ2-1 | NA | TRBV2
TGCGCCAGCAGCCAAGATGTAACTACCTATGGCTACACCTTC | CASSQDVTTYGYTF | NA | TRBJ1-2 | NA | TRBV4-1
TGCGCCAGCAGCCAGGGGGACAGGGAGTGGGTTGAAAAACTGTTTTTT | CASSQGDREWVEKLFF | TRBD1 | TRBJ1-4 | NA | TRBV4-3